Listed below are T cell receptor beta chains from one sample, sequenced in a study of a mutant IDH1 vaccine in newly diagnosed glioma. Sequenced by immunoSEQ multiplex PCR; TCRdb stores in-frame clones only, minus some. The table includes 110,000 or so clones, almost 90% detected once. These receptors lack a known antigen. Sequencing was performed on PBMCs, taken from a glioma patient whose treatment included an IDH1 peptide vaccine. The source of these receptors is a woman between 45 and 60 years old with glioma. The CDR3 runs from the conserved cysteine through the conserved F or W. Each record gives: J gene, clone size, V gene, D gene, CDR3 protein, CDR3 DNA. A D gene is named only where the DNA matches it firmly. Rows give clone size only sometimes, using once, few, many, or a class for an expanded clone.

>TRBJ2-7|once|TRBV5-1|.
CTSSSYGTSRYEQYF
TGCACCAGCAGCTCCTACGGGACCTCGCGCTACGAGCAGTACTTC
>TRBJ2-3|.|TRBV29-1|TRBD2
CSAGGLAGLAGETDTQYF
TGCAGCGCCGGAGGGTTAGCAGGACTAGCGGGAGAGACAGATACGCAGTATTTT
>TRBJ2-7|.|TRBV7-9|TRBD2
CASSSGRAYEQYF
TGTGCCAGCAGCTCCGGGAGGGCCTACGAGCAGTACTTC
>TRBJ2-7|.|TRBV6-5|.
CASSLLGGGYEQYF
TGTGCCAGCAGTCTACTAGGGGGGGGATACGAGCAGTACTTC
>TRBJ2-2|.|TRBV27|TRBD2
CASSLRLAGLGELFF
TGTGCCAGCAGTTTACGACTAGCGGGACTAGGGGAGCTGTTTTTT
>TRBJ1-2|.|TRBV6-6|.
CASRPVRSFYGYTF
TGTGCCAGCAGGCCCGTTAGATCTTTCTATGGCTACACCTTC
>TRBJ2-7|.|TRBV5-5|.
CASTPATTNYEQYF
TGTGCCAGCACCCCAGCGACGACAAATTACGAGCAGTACTTC
>TRBJ1-4|.|TRBV19|.
CASSVRQHEKLFF
TGTGCCAGTAGTGTTCGACAGCACGAAAAACTGTTTTTT
>TRBJ1-2|.|TRBV7-9|.
CASSLQGRYGYTF
TGTGCCAGCAGCTTACAAGGGCGCTATGGCTACACCTTC
>TRBJ2-1|.|TRBV18|.
CASSPPSGSRNEQFF
TGTGCCAGCTCACCACCGTCAGGGTCCCGCAATGAGCAGTTCTTC
>TRBJ2-3|.|TRBV7-3|.
CASSLTGSSHTQYF
TGTGCCAGCAGCTTAACGGGCTCCTCCCATACGCAGTATTTT
>TRBJ1-1|.|TRBV10-3|TRBD1
CAISLLGQGDTEAFF
TGTGCCATCAGTCTGTTGGGTCAGGGGGACACTGAAGCTTTCTTT
>TRBJ1-1|.|TRBV15|TRBD1
CATSTPTGSNTEAFF
TGTGCCACCAGCACTCCGACAGGGTCGAACACTGAAGCTTTCTTT
>TRBJ2-1|.|TRBV27|.
CASESSAGEQFF
TGTGCCAGTGAGTCTAGCGCCGGTGAGCAGTTCTTC
>TRBJ1-5|.|TRBV19|.
CASSIGWGSNQPQHF
TGTGCCAGTAGTATAGGGTGGGGAAGCAATCAGCCCCAGCATTTT
>TRBJ2-3|.|TRBV29-1|TRBD1
CSVVRTGAYTDTQCF
TGCAGCGTCGTAAGGACAGGGGCTTACACAGATACGCAGTGTTTT
>TRBJ2-2|.|TRBV19|.
CASSGGWTGELFF
TGTGCCAGTAGTGGGGGTTGGACCGGGGAGCTGTTTTTT
>TRBJ1-6|.|TRBV20-1|.
CSANSGYPLHF
TGCAGTGCCAACTCAGGGTATCCCCTCCACTTT
>TRBJ2-1|.|TRBV9|.
CASSPSLGYNEQFF
TGTGCCAGCAGCCCCTCCCTAGGTTACAATGAGCAGTTCTTC
>TRBJ1-6|.|TRBV10-2|.
CASEASNNSLLHF
TGCGCCAGCGAGGCGAGTAATAATTCACTCCTCCACTTT
>TRBJ2-3|.|TRBV7-6|.
CASSPWQGSIRLTDTQYF
TGTGCCAGCAGCCCATGGCAGGGTAGTATCCGCCTCACAGATACGCAGTATTTT
>TRBJ2-5|few|TRBV29-1|TRBD1
CSVAGQQETQYF
TGCAGCGTTGCGGGACAGCAAGAGACCCAGTACTTC
>TRBJ2-5|.|TRBV7-9|.
CASSFHRDSIGETQYF
TGTGCCAGCAGCTTCCACCGGGACTCCATAGGGGAGACCCAGTACTTC
>TRBJ1-2|few|TRBV5-4|.
CASSPVPGLGGERYTF
TGTGCCAGCAGCCCCGTACCTGGGCTCGGAGGAGAGCGCTACACCTTC
>TRBJ2-6|.|TRBV7-9|TRBD1
CASSPDRGWLGANVLTF
TGTGCCAGCAGCCCCGACAGGGGCTGGTTAGGGGCCAACGTCCTGACTTTC
>TRBJ1-1|once|TRBV6-6|.
CASSPEGQKKKAFF
TGTGCCAGCAGCCCCGAAGGACAGAAGAAGAAAGCTTTCTTT
>TRBJ1-4|.|TRBV6-5|.
CASSYSVIGSGKLFF
TGTGCCAGCAGTTACTCGGTGATAGGGAGTGGCAAACTGTTTTTT
>TRBJ2-3|few|TRBV5-1|.
CASSSPDSTDTQYF
TGCGCCAGCAGCTCTCCGGACAGTACAGATACGCAGTATTTT
>TRBJ2-1|.|TRBV11-3|.
CASSLRESEQFF
TGTGCCAGCAGCTTAAGGGAGTCAGAGCAGTTCTTC
>TRBJ1-1|.|TRBV29-1|.
CSVVDLNTEAFF
TGCAGCGTTGTAGACCTGAACACTGAAGCTTTCTTT
>TRBJ1-1|few|TRBV7-9|.
CASSLVNTEAFF
TGTGCCAGCAGCTTGGTGAACACTGAAGCTTTCTTT